The 7 T cell receptor beta chains below come from one sample, sequenced in a study of CD8 T cells in ankylosing spondylitis. MiXCR, run by TCRdb on the 5' RACE reads, gives a single entry per CDR3 protein. This table holds some 46,000 distinct CDR3 sequences, more than 9.5% found once. Sequenced input: blood, either unsorted or a sorted T cell fraction (not recorded which). The receptors here all came from a male donor with ankylosing spondylitis or in good health (not recorded which).

This clonotype was recorded at least ten times. The chain is built from TRBV5-1 and TRBJ1-5; no definite D call. V lost 0 bases and J 2 bases, leaving 9 bases between the germline ends. Germline-derived CDR1 and CDR2 are SGHRS and YFSETQ. The CDR3 extends over 15 amino acids. The CDR3 is CASSLEGAGNQPQHF. The CDR3 nucleotides are TGCGCCAGCAGCTTGGAAGGTGCGGGCAATCAGCCCCAGCATTTT.

The J gene is TRBJ2-2, the V gene TRBV19, with unresolved D. Germline V CDR1 and CDR2: LNHDA, SQIVND (reference sequence). CDR3 size: 13 residues. V lost 6 bases and J lost 6, with 11 bases in between. This CDR3 is CASSPYGAGELFF. The CDR3 coding sequence is TGTGCCAGTAGCCCCTATGGGGCCGGGGAGCTGTTTTTT.

There are many counts of this clonotype. This chain joins TRBV28 and TRBJ2-5, with D perhaps matching TRBD2 (6 bases). The CDR3 has 16 amino acids. Trimming shortened V by 2 bases and J by 2 bases, and 15 bases separated the two germline ends. Germline values: CDR1 MDHEN, CDR2 SYDVKM. The CDR3 DNA follows: TGTGCCAGCAGTTTACCCGATAGCGGAGGGCAAGAGACCCAGTACTTC. It codes for CASSLPDSGGQETQYF.

This clonotype was seen at least ten times. The rearrangement uses TRBV19 and TRBJ2-5; D uncertain. The V end lost 5 bases, the J end lost 4 bases, and 14 bases lay between the germline ends. Germline CDR1 and CDR2: LNHDA and SQIVND (reference sequence). CDR3 size: 14 residues. The CDR3 sequence is CASSRQVSPETQYF. CDR3 DNA: TGTGCCAGTAGTCGGCAGGTCTCACCAGAGACCCAGTACTTC.

This clonotype has a count of ten or more. The gene calls are TRBV5-5 and TRBJ2-1, with a weak D call TRBD1 (5 bases). This CDR3 spans 16 amino acids. V lost 4 bases to trimming and J lost 0 bases, with 14 bases between them. Germline V gene sequence: CDR1 SGHKS, CDR2 YYEKEE (reference sequence). This CDR3 is CASSMTVGNSYNEQFF. The DNA of the CDR3 is TGTGCCAGCAGCATGACAGTGGGGAACTCCTACAATGAGCAGTTCTTC.

This clonotype occurred many times. This chain joins TRBV5-1 and TRBJ2-6, with D possibly matching TRBD2 (5 bases). The V gene's germline CDR1 is SGHRS and CDR2 YFSETQ. The ends were cut back, 1 base at V and 0 bases at J, with 11 bases in the middle. The CDR3 sequence is 17 residues long. CDR3 sequence (DNA): TGCGCCAGCAGCTTGACCCTCGGGATCTCTGGGGCCAACGTCCTGACTTTC. Translation: CASSLTLGISGANVLTF.

In its sample, this clonotype was seen many times. The V call is TRBV5-1, the J call TRBJ2-3, with D uncertain. CDR1 is SGHRS and CDR2 is YFSETQ in the germline V gene. This CDR3 is built from 14 residues. Trimming removed 0 bases from V and 2 bases from J, with 7 bases in between. The DNA of the CDR3 is TGCGCCAGCAGCTTGGTTCGGGCCACAGATACGCAGTATTTT. Encoded protein: CASSLVRATDTQYF. Complete variable domain (other parts from reference TRBV5-1 and TRBJ2-3): KAGVTQTPRYLIKTRGQQVTLSCSPISGHRSVSWYQQTPGQGLQFLFEYFSETQRNKGNFPGRFSGRQFSNSRSEMNVSTLELGDSALYLCASSLVRATDTQYFGPGTRLTVL.